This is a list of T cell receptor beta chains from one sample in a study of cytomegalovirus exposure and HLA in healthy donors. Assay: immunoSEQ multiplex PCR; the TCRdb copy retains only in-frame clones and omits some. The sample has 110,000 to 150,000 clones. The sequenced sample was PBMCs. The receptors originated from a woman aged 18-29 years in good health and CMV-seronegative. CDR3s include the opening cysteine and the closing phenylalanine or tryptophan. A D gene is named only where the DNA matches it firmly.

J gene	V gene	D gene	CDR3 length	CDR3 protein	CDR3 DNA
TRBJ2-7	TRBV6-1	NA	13	CASSEGLPYEQYF	TGTGCCAGCAGTGAGGGACTTCCCTACGAGCAGTACTTC
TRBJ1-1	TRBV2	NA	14	CASSEDRLNTEAFF	TGTGCCAGCAGTGAAGACAGGCTGAACACTGAAGCTTTCTTT
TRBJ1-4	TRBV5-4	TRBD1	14	CASSLQGASEKLFF	TGTGCCAGCAGCTTACAGGGGGCTAGTGAAAAACTGTTTTTT
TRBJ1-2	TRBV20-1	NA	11	CSATQQAGYTF	TGCAGTGCAACACAACAGGCTGGCTACACCTTC
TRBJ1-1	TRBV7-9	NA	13	CASSLQMNTEAFF	TGTGCCAGCAGCTTACAGATGAACACTGAAGCTTTCTTT
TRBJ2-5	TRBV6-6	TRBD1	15	CASSSGQGLEETQYF	TGTGCCAGCAGTTCGGGACAGGGGCTTGAAGAGACCCAGTACTTC
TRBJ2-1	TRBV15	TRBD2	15	CATSREGLAYNEQFF	TGTGCCACCAGCAGAGAGGGACTAGCGTACAATGAGCAGTTCTTC
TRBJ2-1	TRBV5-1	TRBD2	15	CASSLETSGRNEQFF	TGCGCCAGCAGCTTGGAGACTAGCGGGAGAAATGAGCAGTTCTTC
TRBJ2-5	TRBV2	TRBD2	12	CASSGTSGSKYF	TGTGCCAGCAGTGGGACTAGCGGTTCAAAGTACTTC
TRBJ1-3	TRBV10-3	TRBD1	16	CAISEFQGQGGNTIYF	TGTGCCATCAGTGAATTCCAAGGACAGGGGGGAAACACCATATATTTT
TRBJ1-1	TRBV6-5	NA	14	CASNLGGLNTEAFF	TGTGCCAGTAATTTGGGCGGGCTGAACACTGAAGCTTTCTTT
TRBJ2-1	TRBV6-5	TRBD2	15	CASSLLAGPYNEQFF	TGTGCCAGCAGTCTACTAGCGGGTCCCTACAATGAGCAGTTCTTC
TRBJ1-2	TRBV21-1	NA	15	CASSKGVQGARGYTF	TGTGCCAGCAGCAAAGGTGTTCAGGGGGCGCGGGGCTACACCTTC
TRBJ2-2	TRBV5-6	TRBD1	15	CASSSGTGAAGELFF	TGTGCCAGCAGCTCCGGGACAGGGGCGGCCGGGGAGCTGTTTTTT
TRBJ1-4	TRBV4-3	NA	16	CASSQEVQGTNEKLFF	TGCGCCAGCAGCCAAGAGGTACAGGGTACTAATGAAAAACTGTTTTTT
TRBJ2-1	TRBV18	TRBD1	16	CASSPHATGSFNEQFF	TGTGCCAGCTCACCCCACGCGACAGGGTCCTTCAATGAGCAGTTCTTC
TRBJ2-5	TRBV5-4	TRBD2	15	CASSPGGRGYETQYF	TGTGCCAGCAGCCCCGGGGGGAGAGGGTATGAGACCCAGTACTTC
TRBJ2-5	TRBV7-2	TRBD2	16	CASSLVAGGPQETQYF	TGTGCCAGCAGCTTAGTTGCGGGAGGGCCCCAAGAGACCCAGTACTTC
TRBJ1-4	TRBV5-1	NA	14	CASSNDGRNEKLFF	TGCGCCAGCAGCAACGACGGGAGGAATGAAAAACTGTTTTTT
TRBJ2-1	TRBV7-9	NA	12	CASPERDNEQFF	TGTGCCAGCCCGGAGAGGGATAATGAGCAGTTCTTC
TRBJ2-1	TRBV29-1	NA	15	CSADILDKSYNEQFF	TGCAGCGCCGATATACTAGACAAGTCGTACAATGAGCAGTTCTTC
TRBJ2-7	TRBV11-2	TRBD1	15	CASSYGQGMTYEQYF	TGTGCCAGCAGCTACGGACAGGGGATGACCTACGAGCAGTACTTC
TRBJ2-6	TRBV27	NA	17	CASSLLALSSGANVLTF	TGTGCCAGCAGTTTATTAGCATTGAGCTCTGGGGCCAACGTCCTGACTTTC
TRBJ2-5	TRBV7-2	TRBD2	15	CASSRGLAEQETQYF	TGTGCCAGCAGCCGGGGACTAGCGGAACAAGAGACCCAGTACTTC
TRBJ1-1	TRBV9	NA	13	CASSVDGFHEAFF	TGTGCCAGCAGCGTAGATGGCTTTCATGAAGCTTTCTTT
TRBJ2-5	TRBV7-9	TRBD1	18	CASSPLGQGWDLGETQYF	TGTGCCAGCAGCCCACTGGGACAGGGATGGGATTTGGGAGAGACCCAGTACTTC
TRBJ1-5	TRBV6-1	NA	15	CASSERRTENQPQHF	TGTGCCAGCAGTGAACGGAGGACAGAAAATCAGCCCCAGCATTTT
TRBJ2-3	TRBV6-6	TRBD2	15	CASALAAGGADTQYF	TGTGCCAGCGCCTTAGCAGCGGGAGGGGCAGATACGCAGTATTTT
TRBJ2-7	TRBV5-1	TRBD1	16	CASSLVAGGASYEQYF	TGCGCCAGCAGCTTGGTGGCAGGGGGCGCGTCCTACGAGCAGTACTTC
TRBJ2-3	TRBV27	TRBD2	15	CASSFLAGGGDTQYF	TGTGCCAGCAGTTTCTTAGCGGGAGGAGGGGATACGCAGTATTTT
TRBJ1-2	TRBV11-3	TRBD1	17	CASSTRTGIRGNYGYTF	TGTGCCAGCAGCACTAGGACAGGGATTCGTGGTAACTATGGCTACACCTTC
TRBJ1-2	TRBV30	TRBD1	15	CAWSLTGGQGDGYTF	TGTGCCTGGAGCCTGACAGGGGGACAGGGAGATGGCTACACCTTC
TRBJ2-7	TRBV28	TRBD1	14	CASSFLGQGYEQYF	TGTGCCAGCAGTTTCCTTGGACAGGGCTACGAGCAGTACTTC
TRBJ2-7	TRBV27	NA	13	CASSLSHRNEQYF	TGTGCCAGCAGTTTATCGCACAGAAACGAGCAGTACTTC
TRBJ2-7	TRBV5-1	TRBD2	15	CASSLTSGSTYEQYF	TGCGCCAGCAGCTTAACGAGCGGGAGTACCTACGAGCAGTACTTC